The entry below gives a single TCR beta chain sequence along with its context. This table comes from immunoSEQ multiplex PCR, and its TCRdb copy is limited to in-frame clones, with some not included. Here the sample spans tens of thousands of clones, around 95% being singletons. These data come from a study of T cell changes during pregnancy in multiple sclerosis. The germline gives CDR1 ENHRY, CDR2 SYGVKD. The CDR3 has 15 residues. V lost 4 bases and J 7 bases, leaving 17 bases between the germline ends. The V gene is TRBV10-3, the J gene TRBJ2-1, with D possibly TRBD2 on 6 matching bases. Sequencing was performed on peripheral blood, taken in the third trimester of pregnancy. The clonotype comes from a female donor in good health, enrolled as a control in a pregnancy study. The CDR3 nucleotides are TGTGCCATCAGTGCTACGGGAGAGGCAGATAATGAGCAGTTCTTC. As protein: CAISATGEADNEQFF.